This T cell receptor (beta chain) was sequenced during a study of blood T cell repertoires in COVID-19 (dated by TCRdb to between 2020 and 2021). With regard to the full study: Collaborator samples came from the United States, Italy and Spain and covered acute and convalescent phases of COVID-19. The material from the prospective study consisted of cDNA or gDNA derived from T cells, B-cell-depleted T cells, or PBMCs. Deeply sampled blood TCRbeta repertoires from subjects exposed to, actively infected with, or recovered from COVID-19 were included in the dataset. The repertoires were released in a freely available public database intended as a resource for research on the immune response to SARS-CoV-2. Samples came from the ongoing ImmuneRACE study (first 160 participants) plus 1,254 subjects from 6 global collaborators. Sample metadata almost always included a de-identified subject ID, COVID-19 status, age in years and sex. Where HLA class I and class II types were available, the types were taken from metadata supplied by the sample provider, not from assay-based typing.

The immunoSEQ Assay, a bias-controlled multiplex PCR, was used to amplify TCRbeta CDR3 regions from genomic DNA. The paper's processing steps were these. Nucleated cell counts per sample were estimated from amplification of reference gene primers within the assay. Sequence reads were collapsed and filtered to measure the absolute abundance of every unique TCRbeta CDR3 rearrangement. For each sample, productive Simpson clonality was calculated as the square root of Simpson's diversity index over productive rearrangements. TCRdb's version of the immuneACCESS table is confined to in-frame rearrangements and falls short of the full clone set. An unresolved V gene accounts for under half of the shortfall where checked; the remainder is of unknown origin. The V and J calls and clone size are taken from that table; D and trimming were inferred from the DNA. The sample table contains 200,000 or so clones; only one count was recorded for 70% to 90% of them. Clones ranked in the top ten supply more than 9% of the sample.

Whole blood was collected in K2EDTA tubes by collaborating institutions according to the institutions' own protocols. For TCRbeta analysis, collaborator samples were shipped as frozen whole blood, as isolated PBMCs, or as DNA extracted from either sample type. This clone has more than one count but fewer than ten. There is no known antigen for this receptor. Per-nucleotide qualities are absent, and no much larger clonotype sits a single base away. General study outcomes and caveats: How much clinical and demographic metadata was included differed by source and by participant, and the metadata was provided uncurated.

This receptor was taken from a woman older than 75 with acute or convalescent COVID-19. Input material: peripheral blood.

Here is the DNA: TGTGCCAGCCCTAAGCCGGGGAAGGATGGCTACACCTTC. Its translation is CASPKPGKDGYTF. The chain is encoded by TRBV27 joined to TRBJ1-2; the D gene is not confidently resolved. Taken from the germline V gene (reference sequence), the CDR1 and CDR2 loops are MNHEY and SMNVEV. Relative to germline, V is 8 bases shorter and J is 6 bases shorter, with 16 bases between their ends. From its cysteine to its phenylalanine, the CDR3 spans 13 amino acids. The read is trimmed to its CDR3 DNA, 39 bases read in frame from base 1.